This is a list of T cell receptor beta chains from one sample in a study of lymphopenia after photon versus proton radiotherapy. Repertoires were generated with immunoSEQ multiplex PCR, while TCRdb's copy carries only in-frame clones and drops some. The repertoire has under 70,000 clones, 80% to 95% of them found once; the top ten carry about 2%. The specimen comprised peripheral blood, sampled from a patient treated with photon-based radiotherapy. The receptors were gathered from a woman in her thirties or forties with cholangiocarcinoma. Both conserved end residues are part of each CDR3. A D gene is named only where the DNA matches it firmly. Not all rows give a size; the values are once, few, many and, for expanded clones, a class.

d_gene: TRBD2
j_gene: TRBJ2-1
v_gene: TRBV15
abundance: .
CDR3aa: CATSRAREIHNEQFF
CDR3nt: TGTGCCACCAGCAGAGCGCGGGAGATCCACAATGAGCAGTTCTTC

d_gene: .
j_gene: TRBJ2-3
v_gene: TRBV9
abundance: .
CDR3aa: CASSVGEGTGTDTQYF
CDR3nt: TGTGCCAGCAGCGTAGGAGAGGGTACGGGCACAGATACGCAGTATTTT

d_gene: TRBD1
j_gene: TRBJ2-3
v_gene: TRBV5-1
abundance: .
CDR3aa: CASSYRGQVSTDTQYF
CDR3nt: TGCGCCAGCAGCTATCGGGGACAGGTCAGCACAGATACGCAGTATTTT

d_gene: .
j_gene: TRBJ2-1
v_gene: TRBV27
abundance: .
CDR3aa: CASSGGPRSYNEQFF
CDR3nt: TGTGCCAGCAGCGGAGGGCCCAGATCGTACAATGAGCAGTTCTTC

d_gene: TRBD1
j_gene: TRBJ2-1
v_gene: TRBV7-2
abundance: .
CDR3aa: CASSFRGGTGGEQFF
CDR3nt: TGTGCCAGCAGCTTTAGAGGGGGGACAGGTGGCGAGCAGTTCTTC

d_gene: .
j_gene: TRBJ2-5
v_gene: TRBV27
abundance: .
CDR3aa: CASSLIPWNQETQYF
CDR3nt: TGTGCCAGCAGTTTAATCCCCTGGAATCAAGAGACCCAGTACTTC

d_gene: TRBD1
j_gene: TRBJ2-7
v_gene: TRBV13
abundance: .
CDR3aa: CASSSSDRGSYEQYF
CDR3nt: TGTGCCAGCAGCTCCTCGGACAGGGGGTCCTACGAGCAGTACTTC

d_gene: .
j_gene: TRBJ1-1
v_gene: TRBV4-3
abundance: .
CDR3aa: CASSQGARTEAFF
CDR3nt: TGCGCCAGCAGCCAAGGGGCCAGGACTGAAGCTTTCTTT

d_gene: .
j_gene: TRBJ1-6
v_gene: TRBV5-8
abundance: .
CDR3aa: CASSFRGSYNSPLHF
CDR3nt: TGTGCCAGCAGCTTTAGGGGCTCCTATAATTCACCCCTCCACTTT

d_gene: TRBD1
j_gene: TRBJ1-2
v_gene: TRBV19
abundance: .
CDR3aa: CASSPDRGLNGYTF
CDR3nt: TGTGCCAGTAGCCCCGACAGGGGGTTAAACGGCTACACCTTC

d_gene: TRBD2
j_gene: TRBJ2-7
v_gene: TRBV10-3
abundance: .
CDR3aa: CAISDGRAPYEQYF
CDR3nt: TGTGCCATCAGTGACGGGAGGGCCCCCTACGAGCAGTACTTC

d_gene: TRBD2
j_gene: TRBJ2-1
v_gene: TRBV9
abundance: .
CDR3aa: CASSVGVTGGSFF
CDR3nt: TGTGCCAGCAGCGTAGGAGTGACGGGGGGTTCGTTCTTC

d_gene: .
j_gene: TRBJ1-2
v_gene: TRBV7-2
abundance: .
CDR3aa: CASSRTGFLGDGYTF
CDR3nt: TGTGCCAGCAGCCGTACAGGGTTCCTCGGGGATGGCTACACCTTC

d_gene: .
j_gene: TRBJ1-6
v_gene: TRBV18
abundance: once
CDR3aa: CASSEGYRSPLHF
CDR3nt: TGTGCCAGTTCAGAGGGATATAGGTCACCCCTCCACTTT

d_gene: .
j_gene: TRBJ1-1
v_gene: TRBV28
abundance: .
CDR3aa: CASTLGGRAEAFF
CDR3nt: TGTGCCAGCACCCTGGGGGGGAGGGCTGAAGCTTTCTTT

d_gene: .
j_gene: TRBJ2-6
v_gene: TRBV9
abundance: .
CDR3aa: CASSVAGLNSGANVLTF
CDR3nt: TGTGCCAGCAGCGTAGCTGGACTTAACTCTGGGGCCAACGTCCTGACTTTC

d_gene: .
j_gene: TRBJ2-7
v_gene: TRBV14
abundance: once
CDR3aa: CASSQMAGLSKYF
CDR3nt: TGTGCCAGCAGCCAAATGGCGGGCCTAAGCAAATACTTC

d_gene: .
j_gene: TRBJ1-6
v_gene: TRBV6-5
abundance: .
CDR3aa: CASSPEGWKNSPLHF
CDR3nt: TGTGCCAGCAGCCCAGAAGGATGGAAGAATTCACCCCTCCACTTT

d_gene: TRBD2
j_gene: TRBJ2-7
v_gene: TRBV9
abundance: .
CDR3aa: CASSPLGGKQYF
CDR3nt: TGTGCCAGCAGCCCCCTGGGAGGGAAGCAGTACTTC